This T cell receptor beta chain was identified during a study of T cells of healthy individuals. By share, this clonotype ranks as medium-sized. TCRdb processed the 5' RACE reads anew with MiXCR; each CDR3 protein has one entry. The profile shows around 98,000 distinct CDR3 sequences, under 20% of them singletons. The TCR originated in a human donor in good health.

The CDR3 sequence is CASSLGSVGTGELFF. DNA for the CDR3: TGCGCCAGCAGCTTGGGCTCGGTTGGGACCGGGGAGCTGTTTTTT. The chain is built from TRBV5-1 and TRBJ2-2; the D is unclear. Germline V gene sequence: CDR1 SGHRS, CDR2 YFSETQ. V shed 0 bases and J shed 5 bases, with 11 bases lying between them. This CDR3 spans 15 amino acids.